What follows are 21 T cell receptor beta chains derived from one specimen sequenced in a study of cytomegalovirus exposure and HLA in healthy donors. It was with 60 Vbeta and 13 Jbeta primers that the PCR ran. Method: immunoSEQ multiplex PCR; TCRdb's copy keeps in-frame clones and lacks some. The table shows under 150,000 clones, with 55% to 65% occurring only once. Specimen: PBMCs. The receptors were gathered from a woman in her forties in good health and CMV-seropositive.

This clone appeared a few times. The chain's CDR3 is CASSEARGGSRLGAFF. The CDR3 bases are TGTGCCAGCAGTGAAGCGCGGGGGGGCAGTCGGCTGGGAGCTTTCTTT. The V and J genes are TRBV2 and TRBJ1-1; D might be TRBD1 (6 bases). The V end lost 0 bases, the J end lost 10 bases, and 21 bases lay between the germline ends. This CDR3 has 16 amino acids. Per germline, CDR1 SNHLY and CDR2 FYNNEI.

This clone was picked up a small number of times. This chain connects TRBV5-1 to TRBJ2-7, with D possibly TRBD1 on 7 matching bases. The CDR3 sequence is 17 residues long. V lost 4 bases and J lost 1, with 21 bases in between. The germline CDR1 and CDR2 sequences are SGHRS and YFSETQ. The CDR3 reads CASSRNGGTADSYEQYF. CDR3 DNA sequence: TGCGCCAGCAGCAGAAATGGGGGGACAGCGGATTCCTACGAGCAGTACTTC.

The gene calls are TRBV5-6 and TRBJ2-5, with D possibly matching TRBD1 (6 bases). CDR1 is SGHDT, CDR2 YYEEEE, per germline. V gave up 0 bases and J gave up 5 bases, with 17 bases separating them. The CDR3 is made up of 16 amino acids. The CDR3 spells CASSLGYTGNDETQYF. The CDR3 nucleotides are TGTGCCAGCAGCTTGGGCTACACAGGGAACGACGAGACCCAGTACTTC.

The chain uses TRBV7-2 and TRBJ1-5, with 9 bases identical to TRBD1. The CDR3 covers 16 residues. Per the germline V gene, CDR1 is SGHTA and CDR2 is FQGNSA. V shed 5 bases and J 6 bases; nucleotides not matched to a gene: 11. DNA of the CDR3: TGTGCCAGCAGCCCGACACAGGGGGCGGTGAGTCAGCCCCAGCATTTT. It codes for CASSPTQGAVSQPQHF. Looking up the rest from reference TRBV7-2 and TRBJ1-5 gives the full variable domain: GAGVSQSPSNKVTEKGKDVELRCDPISGHTALYWYRQSLGQGLEFLIYFQGNSAPDKSGLPSDRFSAERTGGSVSTLTIQRTQQEDSAVYLCASSPTQGAVSQPQHFGDGTRLSIL.

J is TRBJ1-1 and V is TRBV11-1, with unresolved D. V shed 5 bases and J shed 3 bases, with 7 bases lying between them. Per the germline V gene, CDR1 is SGHAT and CDR2 is FQDESV (reference sequence). The CDR3 is 12 amino acids. Written as DNA, the CDR3 is TGTGCCAGCAGCCCCCTTTACACTGAAGCTTTCTTT. This encodes CASSPLYTEAFF.

This clone was seen only once. The chain links TRBV2 to TRBJ1-1; TRBD1 matches 8 bases. This CDR3 region has 14 residues. With 2 bases clipped from V and 7 bases from J, the junction kept 6 bases outside the gene matches. Per the germline V gene, CDR1 is SNHLY and CDR2 is FYNNEI. The CDR3 is CASSEIQGAIEAFF. For the CDR3, the DNA is TGTGCCAGCAGTGAAATTCAGGGGGCGATTGAAGCTTTCTTT.

The gene calls are TRBV7-9 and TRBJ1-1, with D maybe TRBD1 (5 bases). Germline V lookup: CDR1 SEHNR, CDR2 FQNEAQ (reference sequence). The CDR3 has 12 amino acids. Trimming pared 6 bases from V and 4 bases from J, leaving 9 bases between. Here the CDR3 DNA reads TGTGCCAGCAGAGGGGTCGTCACTGAAGCTTTCTTT. It yields the protein CASRGVVTEAFF. The whole variable domain, remainder taken from reference TRBV7-9 and TRBJ1-1, is DTGVSQNPRHKITKRGQNVTFRCDPISEHNRLYWYRQTLGQGPEFLTYFQNEAQLEKSRLLSDRFSAERPKGSFSTLEIQRTEQGDSAMYLCASRGVVTEAFFGQGTRLTVV.

The gene calls are TRBV4-2 and TRBJ2-5, with TRBD1 identical over 7 bases. The length of the CDR3 is 14 residues. Losses at the gene ends were 1 base for V and 5 bases for J; bases not matched to a gene: 4. Germline CDR1 LGHNA, CDR2 YNFKEQ. CDR3 sequence reads: CASSQGQGKETQYF. The CDR3 DNA reads TGTGCCAGCAGCCAAGGACAGGGCAAGGAGACCCAGTACTTC.

This sequence joins TRBV4-3 and TRBJ2-3; D is uncertain. V was pared by 0 bases and J by 2 bases, with 12 bases between. Germline CDR1 LGHNA, CDR2 YSLEER. CDR3 size: 16 residues. As DNA, the CDR3 is TGCGCCAGCAGCCAAGAGGTAGCCGCAAACACAGATACGCAGTATTTT. It encodes CASSQEVAANTDTQYF.

The V call is TRBV5-4, the J call TRBJ2-3; the D gene is possibly TRBD2 (5 bases). This CDR3 is built from 15 residues. V dropped 2 bases and J dropped 4 bases, with 14 bases sitting between them. CDR1 is SGHNT, CDR2 YYREEE, per germline (reference sequence). CDR3 loop: CASSLALRGPDTQYF. CDR3 nucleotides: TGTGCCAGCAGCTTAGCGCTCCGAGGGCCAGATACGCAGTATTTT.

The chain carries TRBV19 and TRBJ2-4; 8 nucleotides match TRBD1. J was trimmed by 8 bases and V by 7 bases; bases with no gene match: 10. Germline V CDR1 and CDR2: LNHDA, SQIVND (reference sequence). The CDR3 loop spans 14 amino acids. The CDR3 nucleotides are TGTGCCAGTACCCCCTGGCAGGGGGCTTACATTCAGTACTTC. This translates into CASTPWQGAYIQYF.

This chain connects TRBV30 to TRBJ2-1, with 7 bases identical to TRBD2. Germline CDR1 GTSNPN, CDR2 SVGIG (reference sequence). The CDR3 has 11 amino acids. J was trimmed by 10 bases and V by 8 bases; bases with no gene match: 8. This chain's CDR3 is CAGGGAPEQFF. CDR3 bases: TGTGCCGGGGGGGGAGCCCCCGAGCAGTTCTTC.

This clone was detected a few times. The chain uses TRBV6-6 and TRBJ1-2; D is undetermined. There are 16 residues in the CDR3. V gave up 6 bases and J gave up 7 bases, with 24 bases separating them. Germline CDR1 reads MNHNY; CDR2 reads SVGAGI (reference sequence). The CDR3 loop reads CASSLFGTGSPAGYTF. CDR3 in DNA: TGTGCCAGCAGCCTCTTCGGTACCGGGTCTCCAGCTGGCTACACCTTC.

For this clone: Relative to the germline gene, one junction end is altered; a read error may explain this. The J gene is TRBJ2-7, the V gene TRBV5-6, with 9 bases lining up with TRBD2. CDR1 SGHDT and CDR2 YYEEEE come from the germline V gene. The CDR3 length is 15 residues. CDR3 coding DNA: TGTGCCAGCAGCTTGGGACTAGCGGCATCCTACGCGCAGTACTTC. Amino acids: CASSLGLAASYAQYF.

This chain uses TRBV5-1 with TRBJ1-1, with D perhaps TRBD1 (6 bases). The CDR3 contains 14 residues. V shed 5 bases and J shed 6 bases, with 17 bases lying between them. Germline V CDR1 and CDR2: SGHRS, YFSETQ. CDR3 coding DNA: TGCGCCAGCAGAGAACTGGGGGGGCGCGCTGAAGCTTTCTTT. Translating it yields CASRELGGRAEAFF. The complete variable domain, with remaining parts taken from reference TRBV5-1 and TRBJ1-1, reads KAGVTQTPRYLIKTRGQQVTLSCSPISGHRSVSWYQQTPGQGLQFLFEYFSETQRNKGNFPGRFSGRQFSNSRSEMNVSTLELGDSALYLCASRELGGRAEAFFGQGTRLTVV.

The genes are TRBV27 and TRBJ1-2; D remains ambiguous. The CDR3 has 13 residues. Looked up from germline, CDR1 is MNHEY and CDR2 is SMNVEV (reference sequence). V lost 3 bases and J 4 bases, leaving 9 bases between the germline ends. CDR3 DNA: TGTGCCAGCAGTTTCTACGAGGGCTATGGCTACACCTTC. Protein: CASSFYEGYGYTF.

The chain uses TRBV19 and TRBJ2-7; D gene ambiguous. This CDR3 has 14 residues. Looked up from germline, CDR1 is LNHDA and CDR2 is SQIVND (reference sequence). The V gene lost 5 bases and the J gene lost 2 bases, with 13 bases spanning the gap. CDR3 coding DNA: TGTGCCAGTAGTCCCAAGACTGAGACCTACGAGCAGTACTTC. The encoded protein is CASSPKTETYEQYF.

Here the CDR3 reads CASSIDSYYGYTF. CDR3 coding DNA: TGTGCCAGCAGTATAGACAGCTACTATGGCTACACCTTC. The genes are TRBV28 and TRBJ1-2, with D possibly being TRBD1 (5 bases). The length of the CDR3 is 13 residues. Germline lookup yields CDR1 MDHEN and CDR2 SYDVKM. Trimming pared 5 bases from V and 3 bases from J, leaving 10 bases between.

V and J are TRBV28 and TRBJ2-1; 7 bases line up with TRBD2. The V and J ends lost 7 bases and 6 bases, in that order; junction bases with no gene match: 12. The CDR3 runs to 15 residues. Germline V gene data show CDR1 as MDHEN and CDR2 as SYDVKM. The CDR3 nucleotides read TGTGCCAGCACCTTATTTAAGGGCGGGGGCAATGAGCAGTTCTTC. Translation: CASTLFKGGGNEQFF.

The gene calls are TRBV10-3 and TRBJ1-4; 7 bases map to TRBD1. The CDR3 sequence is 15 residues long. CDR1 is ENHRY, CDR2 SYGVKD, per germline. With 4 bases clipped from V and 5 bases from J, the junction kept 7 bases outside the gene matches. The CDR3 protein is CAISVGTAQNEKLFF. CDR3 DNA: TGTGCCATCAGTGTAGGGACAGCCCAGAATGAAAAACTGTTTTTT.

V is TRBV6-1 and J is TRBJ1-5, with D possibly matching TRBD1 (5 bases). CDR1 is MNHNS and CDR2 is SASEGT in the germline V gene. This CDR3 is built from 15 residues. The V gene lost 1 base and the J gene lost 9 bases, with 16 bases spanning the gap. CDR3 sequence: CASSEGTGGSSPQHF. The DNA of the CDR3 is TGTGCCAGCAGTGAAGGGACGGGGGGTTCGTCGCCCCAGCATTTT.